These T cell receptor beta chains were read from a single sample in a study of OX40 agonist ivuxolimab in advanced cancers. Here immunoSEQ multiplex PCR was the method, and the copy in TCRdb shows in-frame clones only, minus some. The sample consists of more than 20,000 clones, approximately 87% of them appearing once. The source was CD4+ or CD8+ T cells sorted from blood, collected in a trial of the OX40 agonist ivuxolimab. Receptor source: an adult with an advanced solid tumor such as melanoma, head and neck, liver or kidney cancer. Both conserved end residues are trimmed from each CDR3. A D gene is named only where the DNA matches it firmly.

len	v_gene	j_gene	d_gene	CDR3aa
12	TRBV7-7	TRBJ2-7	NA	ASSMGDSSYEQY
10	TRBV5-8	TRBJ1-6	NA	ATELLGSPLH
12	TRBV5-1	TRBJ2-7	NA	ASSPRGASYEQY
14	TRBV5-4	TRBJ2-3	TRBD2	ASSPSLLADTDTQY
12	TRBV7-9	TRBJ2-1	NA	ASSFVGGDNEQF
10	TRBV7-9	TRBJ2-7	NA	ASSPDEVYVY
11	TRBV19	TRBJ1-2	TRBD1	ASSMGQHYGYT
12	TRBV30	TRBJ1-2	NA	AWSVLRRNYGYT
13	TRBV4-3	TRBJ1-1	NA	ASSQGEDTNTEAF
9	TRBV2	TRBJ2-3	NA	ASSERANMY
13	TRBV11-2	TRBJ2-2	TRBD2	ASSWTSGDAGELF
15	TRBV10-2	TRBJ2-1	NA	ASRPWRTSRSYNEQF
12	TRBV13	TRBJ2-1	TRBD2	ASSLRGGHNEQF
10	TRBV6-1	TRBJ2-2	NA	ASMTYTGELF
14	TRBV4-1	TRBJ2-4	TRBD1	ASRPRQGEAKNIQY
10	TRBV10-3	TRBJ1-1	NA	AIQTGNTEAF
11	TRBV9	TRBJ1-1	NA	ASSVSVGTEAF
15	TRBV7-3	TRBJ2-1	TRBD2	ASSSYGERGGLDEQF
13	TRBV19	TRBJ1-1	TRBD1	ASSLDRVSNTEAF
13	TRBV29-1	TRBJ2-2	NA	SVEDGFLNTGELF
11	TRBV27	TRBJ2-7	NA	ASSRTSSYEQY
10	TRBV5-1	TRBJ1-1	NA	ASSLFGTEAF
11	TRBV11-3	TRBJ1-1	NA	ASSQEANTEAF
11	TRBV7-7	TRBJ2-1	NA	ASSLSWDNEQF
13	TRBV5-1	TRBJ1-1	NA	ASSPYGGMNTEAF
12	TRBV6-6	TRBJ1-5	NA	ASSYSTGNQPQH
15	TRBV12-5	TRBJ2-7	NA	ASGLGFDWAVPYEQY
13	TRBV19	TRBJ1-5	NA	ASSRSRDSNQPQH
11	TRBV2	TRBJ1-1	NA	ASSGTGDTEAF
12	TRBV10-1	TRBJ2-1	NA	ASSDSKFGNEQF
13	TRBV6-5	TRBJ2-5	NA	ASGSGGGHQETQY
11	TRBV10-3	TRBJ2-7	TRBD1	AISEETGGEQY
11	TRBV6-5	TRBJ2-3	NA	ASSTGWADTQY
12	TRBV5-4	TRBJ2-7	TRBD1	ASSAGQGSYEQY
10	TRBV29-1	TRBJ2-1	NA	SSTPQGNEQF
9	TRBV29-1	TRBJ2-3	NA	SALGGDTQY
14	TRBV4-3	TRBJ2-1	TRBD2	ASSLWTSGTGNEQF
15	TRBV4-3	TRBJ2-1	TRBD2	ASSFGTSGGAYNEQF
12	TRBV7-6	TRBJ1-5	NA	ASSPGEEFQPQH